This T cell receptor beta chain comes out of a study of monozygotic twins with inflammatory bowel disease. Study results and limitations: Especially where disease activity was present, IBD patients had fewer clonotypes in common with others than healthy twins did. A lone strong IBD-associated signal or clonotype found no support.

Note on this clonotype: Its antigen is not identified.

There were eight separate reactions per sample in which cDNA was made. Added by template switching were UMIs that each held a 6-nucleotide sample barcode. TCRdb re-called the 5' RACE reads; one entry per CDR3 protein, DNA not given. This sample's table has about 140,000 distinct CDR3 sequences. The origin of this receptor is a human donor with ulcerative colitis or Crohn's disease, or a healthy co-twin of an affected twin (not recorded which). Sequencing was carried out using blood.

This CDR3 reads CATSGAVNQPQHF. V gene TRBV24-1 combines with J gene TRBJ1-5. Germline CDR1 reads KGHDR; CDR2 reads SFDVKD. This CDR3 region has 13 residues.